One sample yielded the 23 T cell receptor beta chains listed below, sequenced in a study of blood T cell dynamics during melanoma immunotherapy. Described time point: pre-treatment baseline. Here immunoSEQ multiplex PCR was the method, and the copy in TCRdb shows in-frame clones only, minus some. The data show more than 6,000 clones, approximately 80% seen once. Sequencing used blood, obtained from a patient treated with checkpoint blockade. The receptors derive from a human donor with melanoma. Some clones in this sample may be carry-over from other donors' samples.

This clone is large. The V and J genes are TRBV18 and TRBJ1-2, with TRBD1 identical over 11 bases. The CDR3 has 17 residues. Germline CDR1 is KGHSH and CDR2 is LQKENI. Unmatched junction bases numbered 11, after V lost 8 bases and J lost 0 bases. Here the CDR3 DNA reads TGTGCCAGCCTCCTGATTGGGACAGGGGGTACTAACTATGGCTACACCTTC. Its translation is CASLLIGTGGTNYGYTF. The complete variable domain, with remaining parts taken from reference TRBV18 and TRBJ1-2, reads NAGVMQNPRHLVRRRGQEARLRCSPMKGHSHVYWYRQLPEEGLKFMVYLQKENIIDESGMPKERFSAEFPKEGPSILRIQQVVRGDSAAYFCASLLIGTGGTNYGYTFGSGTRLTVV.

This chain links TRBV5-4 with TRBJ2-3; TRBD2 matches at 7 bases. With 4 bases clipped from V and 0 bases from J, the junction kept 11 bases outside the gene matches. This CDR3 is 17 amino acids long. From germline, CDR1 is SGHNT and CDR2 YYREEE (reference sequence). The CDR3 region has the DNA TGTGCCAGCAGCCTGGGGAGGGGAGGGCCAAGCACAGATACGCAGTATTTT. Its protein is CASSLGRGGPSTDTQYF.

The chain uses TRBV7-8 and TRBJ1-1, with 10 bases lining up with TRBD1. The trim removed 1 base at V and 4 bases at J, leaving 3 bases unmatched. The V gene's germline CDR1 is SGHVS and CDR2 FQNEAQ. The CDR3 covers 15 residues. As DNA, the CDR3 is TGTGCCAGCAGCTTAGGACGGGACAGGGGCACTGAAGCTTTCTTT. Translating gives CASSLGRDRGTEAFF.

The chain links TRBV5-8 to TRBJ1-6, with a possible D match to TRBD1 (5 bases). V was clipped by 6 bases and J by 3 bases, with 16 bases between them. The CDR3 length is 16 residues. CDR1 SGHTS and CDR2 YDEGEE come from the germline V gene. DNA of the CDR3: TGTGCCAGCAAGGGGTCAGGAGGCGACTATAATTCACCCCTCCACTTT. Encoded protein: CASKGSGGDYNSPLHF.

The genes are TRBV9 and TRBJ2-2, with a possible D match to TRBD1 (6 bases). V was trimmed by 0 bases and J by 2 bases, leaving 11 bases between them. The CDR3 extends over 16 amino acids. Germline V CDR1 and CDR2: SGDLS, YYNGEE. The CDR3 bases are TGTGCCAGCAGCGTAGCCACAGGGTTTAACACCGGGGAGCTGTTTTTT. Amino acid sequence: CASSVATGFNTGELFF. Using reference TRBV9 and TRBJ2-2 for the parts outside the CDR3, the full variable domain is DSGVTQTPKHLITATGQRVTLRCSPRSGDLSVYWYQQSLDQGLQFLIQYYNGEERAKGNILERFSAQQFPDLHSELNLSSLELGDSALYFCASSVATGFNTGELFFGEGSRLTVL.

This clone appeared a single time. This chain uses TRBV29-1 with TRBJ2-1; either TRBD1 or TRBD2 may fit D (5 bases each). Looked up from germline, CDR1 is SQVTM and CDR2 is ANQGSEA. The CDR3 contains 15 residues. Trimming stripped 4 bases from V and 5 bases from J, with 18 bases between. This chain's CDR3 is CSVVGTPRTNNEQFF. In nucleotides, the CDR3 is TGCAGCGTTGTAGGGACCCCACGCACCAACAATGAGCAGTTCTTC.

The chain combines TRBV4-2 with TRBJ2-7; TRBD2 agrees at 13 bases. Trimming took 0 bases from V and 4 from J; bases not matched to a gene: 6. CDR3 length: 17 amino acids. Looked up from germline, CDR1 is LGHNA and CDR2 is YNFKEQ. As DNA, the CDR3 is TGTGCCAGCAGCCAAGACTCCCCGGGACTAGCGGGATACGAGCAGTACTTC. It specifies CASSQDSPGLAGYEQYF.

J is TRBJ2-5 and V is TRBV25-1; D is perhaps TRBD2 (7 bases). Judging by the DNA end, TRBJ2-7 fits better; the J call may be wrong. Germline V CDR1 and CDR2: MGHDK, SYGVNS. CDR3 length equals 17 residues. The DNA for the CDR3 is TGTGCCAGCAGTGAATATGTGGGGGGGGGCGTCCACTACGAGCAGTACTTC. This codes for CASSEYVGGGVHYEQYF.

A few counts support this clone. The gene calls are TRBV7-2 and TRBJ1-5, with a tentative D call TRBD1 (5 bases). From germline, CDR1 is SGHTA and CDR2 FQGNSA. CDR3 length: 15 residues. The germline V and J ends were trimmed by 2 bases and 5 bases, with 13 bases remaining between them. The CDR3 nucleotides are TGTGCCAGCAGCTTACTCCCAGGGTTGGATCAGCCCCAGCATTTT. This codes for CASSLLPGLDQPQHF.

This clone was observed a handful of times. This chain uses TRBV7-3 with TRBJ1-6, with 10 bases identical to TRBD1. The CDR3 is made up of 15 amino acids. Germline V gives CDR1 SGHTA, CDR2 FQGTGA. J gave up 10 bases and V 5 bases, and 8 bases lay outside the gene matches. CDR3 loop: CASSPQGQGRSPLHF. The CDR3 DNA sequence: TGTGCCAGCAGCCCACAGGGACAGGGGCGGTCACCCCTCCACTTT.

The chain is built from TRBV5-6 and TRBJ2-7, with 7 positions matching TRBD2. CDR1 is SGHDT and CDR2 is YYEEEE in the germline V gene. The CDR3 consists of 15 residues. With 4 bases clipped from V and 5 bases from J, the junction kept 12 bases outside the gene matches. The CDR3 spells CASSEFPGSGDEQYF. The CDR3 coding sequence is TGTGCCAGCAGCGAATTTCCGGGAAGCGGGGACGAGCAGTACTTC.

The chain recombines TRBV15 with TRBJ2-3; perhaps TRBD1 as D (6 bases). This CDR3 comprises 15 residues. V was cut by 0 bases and J by 6 bases, with 13 bases left in between. CDR1 LNHNV and CDR2 YYDKDF come from the germline V gene (reference sequence). As DNA, the CDR3 is TGTGCCACCAGCAGAGAAGTAGGCGGACAGGATACGCAGTATTTT. This translates into CATSREVGGQDTQYF.

The gene calls are TRBV29-1 and TRBJ2-7, with D possibly being TRBD1 or TRBD2 (5 bases each). The CDR3 is 12 residues long. Germline V lookup: CDR1 SQVTM, CDR2 ANQGSEA. Trimming left V 4 bases short and J 1 base short, with 8 bases between. The CDR3 loop is CSVVRGSYEQYF. The CDR3 DNA reads as TGCAGCGTTGTGAGGGGTTCCTACGAGCAGTACTTC.

The rearrangement links TRBV6-5 to TRBJ2-5; D is possibly TRBD1 (5 bases). Germline CDR1 and CDR2: MNHEY and SVGAGI. CDR3 length equals 15 residues. Trimming stripped 2 bases from V and 4 bases from J, with 14 bases between. CDR3 DNA: TGTGCCAGCAGTTACGGTAGTCAGGGTCGAGAGACCCAGTACTTC. It translates to CASSYGSQGRETQYF.

This rearrangement joins TRBV29-1 to TRBJ2-7; a possible D gene is TRBD1 (7 bases). Germline V gives CDR1 SQVTM, CDR2 ANQGSEA. The V and J ends lost 7 bases and 5 bases respectively, with 15 bases between them. The CDR3 totals 12 residues. CDR3 loop: CSAATGEDEQYF. For the CDR3, the DNA is TGCAGCGCAGCAACAGGGGAGGACGAGCAGTACTTC.

This chain connects TRBV6-5 to TRBJ1-3; no clear D gene. Germline values: CDR1 MNHEY, CDR2 SVGAGI. Trimming shortened V by 4 bases and J by 0 bases, and 13 bases separated the two germline ends. This CDR3 has 16 residues. The CDR3 nucleotides read TGTGCCAGCAGTTTCAGCGGCTCTTACTCTGGAAACACCATATATTTT. It codes for CASSFSGSYSGNTIYF.

This rearrangement joins TRBV2 to TRBJ2-2; D might be TRBD2 (6 bases). V lost 7 bases and J lost 3, with 12 bases in between. The CDR3 is made up of 14 amino acids. The germline gives CDR1 SNHLY, CDR2 FYNNEI. For the CDR3, the DNA is TGTGCCAGCATGGGACTGGCCTACACCGGGGAGCTGTTTTTT. Translated, it gives CASMGLAYTGELFF.

The chain uses TRBV6-1 and TRBJ2-7; 7 positions agree with TRBD1. The CDR3 sequence is 14 residues long. Germline V gene lookup returns CDR1 MNHNS and CDR2 SASEGT. Trimming at V came to 3 bases and at J to 2 bases, leaving 4 bases not matched to a gene. The CDR3 DNA reads as TGTGCCAGCAGTGATCCCGGGACAGCCTACGAGCAGTACTTC. Translated: CASSDPGTAYEQYF.

The chain combines TRBV11-1 with TRBJ1-2; possible D gene TRBD1, 6 bases. Trimming took off 5 bases at V and 4 bases at J, with 14 bases between the two ends. Germline CDR1 SGHAT, CDR2 FQDESV (reference sequence). The CDR3 is 14 residues long. CDR3 sequence reads: CASSLGGSFYGYTF. The CDR3 DNA follows: TGTGCCAGCAGCCTGGGGGGCTCCTTCTATGGCTACACCTTC.

This clone was found a few times. The J gene is TRBJ1-2, the V gene TRBV4-2, with D possibly matching TRBD1 (6 bases). Germline V CDR1 and CDR2: LGHNA, YNFKEQ. V lost 0 bases, J lost 7 bases, and 18 bases lay in between. The CDR3 contains 16 residues. CDR3: CASSQDGTTGTGGYTF. The CDR3 bases are TGTGCCAGCAGCCAAGATGGGACGACAGGCACGGGTGGCTACACCTTC.

V gene TRBV6-5 combines with J gene TRBJ2-1, with D possibly matching TRBD1 (6 bases). This CDR3 has 14 amino acids. The germline V and J ends were trimmed by 6 bases and 7 bases, with 16 bases remaining between them. Germline V CDR1 and CDR2: MNHEY, SVGAGI. This CDR3 is CASRRDIATNEQFF. The CDR3 DNA sequence: TGTGCCAGCAGACGGGACATAGCTACAAATGAGCAGTTCTTC.

This rearrangement joins TRBV18 to TRBJ2-5; 13 nucleotides line up with TRBD2. From germline, CDR1 is KGHSH and CDR2 LQKENI. The J segment lost 2 bases and the V segment lost 8 bases, leaving 5 bases of the junction unmatched. This CDR3 spans 15 amino acids. CDR3: CASIEGLAGQETQYF. As DNA, the CDR3 is TGTGCCAGCATCGAGGGACTAGCGGGACAAGAGACCCAGTACTTC.

This clone was detected a few times. The genes are TRBV12-5 and TRBJ2-5; D ambiguous. V was pared by 7 bases and J by 2 bases, with 8 bases between. The CDR3 contains 12 residues. Germline-derived CDR1 and CDR2 are LGHNT and FRNRAP. CDR3 sequence: CASALGQETQYF. The CDR3 coding sequence is TGTGCTAGTGCACTGGGGCAAGAGACCCAGTACTTC. The complete variable domain, with remaining parts taken from reference TRBV12-5 and TRBJ2-5, reads DARVTQTPRHKVTEMGQEVTMRCQPILGHNTVFWYRQTMMQGLELLAYFRNRAPLDDSGMPKDRFSAEMPDATLATLKIQPSEPRDSAVYFCASALGQETQYFGPGTRLLVL.